The following is a T cell receptor beta chain sequence with its context. This clonotype has just a few counts. The specificity of this receptor is unknown. Base qualities are not provided; no much larger clone lies one nucleotide away. As encoded in the germline V gene (reference sequence), CDR1 is SEHNR while CDR2 is FQNEAQ. Trimming costs V 6 bases and J 0 bases, and their ends lie 16 bases apart. The CDR3, cysteine through phenylalanine, is 16 amino acids long. Of the read, only the CDR3 DNA is kept; its 48 bases are in frame from base 1. The 39 donors, aged about 6 to 95 years, were systemically healthy Caucasian individuals from Russia. Around 9.8 milliliters of peripheral blood were collected from each donor into EDTA-treated Vacutainer tubes. Ficoll-Paque density-gradient centrifugation was used to isolate PBMCs, with at least 7 million per sample. Trizol reagent was used to extract total RNA from PBMCs, with at least 5.5 micrograms per sample. For every donor, flow cytometry on a PBMC aliquot measured the percentage of naive CD45RAhigh/CD27high T cells.

The data originate from a study of blood T cells in healthy people across ages (dated by TCRdb to the mid-2010s). Regarding the complete study: In model experiments, template switching captured roughly one uniquely barcoded TCR beta cDNA molecule for every two T cells. To avoid experimental bias, donors of different ages were distributed randomly across sequencing lanes. Four age groups were formed from the donors: young (average about 15 years), middle-aged (approximately 40), aged (approximately 60) and long-lived (less than 85). The study analyzed two additional independent replicas of 1 million unique cDNA reads from the same blood draw for two donors, one aged 18 to 30 and one aged 80 or older. Age-related changes in TCR beta repertoire diversity were measured in the study by deep sequencing normalized with unique cDNA molecular identifiers. The study at large found these results: Donor CMV infection status was unknown, potentially confounding age-related changes in expanded clonotypes. Bulk unsorted PBMC profiling prevented conclusive comparison of naive and antigen-experienced compartments. There was a strong correlation between observed TCR beta diversity and the percentage of naive T cells measured by flow cytometry. Compared with the aged group, the long-lived group had more naive CD4+ T cells, fewer expanded clones and increased TCR diversity, a pattern suggesting age selection. Total diversity estimates from one million sequenced T cells were considered lower bounds and underestimates. Observed TCR beta diversity per million T cells fell roughly linearly with age, and a significant reduction was already apparent by age roughly 40.

Library generation was performed with 5' RACE. The instrument was an Illumina HiSeq 2500. A second PCR of about 6 to 11 cycles was performed with a sample-barcoded 5' primer and a J-beta primer mix. A unique molecular identifier was introduced onto each TCR beta cDNA molecule by a template-switch 5' adaptor carrying 12 random nucleotides. At least 3 million CDR3-containing paired-end reads were obtained from each sample. First-strand cDNA was synthesized from all RNA with the Mint cDNA synthesis kit, primed by a TRBC-specific oligonucleotide. After uracil-DNA glycosylase treatment, a first 18-cycle PCR used universal primers M1SS and BC2_uni_R on all cDNA. Per the authors' processing: For normalization, 1 million high-quality reads, each with a distinct molecular identifier, were randomly selected from each sample. Reads sharing molecular identifiers were discarded rather than binned into consensus sequences. MiTCR, run with a Q25 quality threshold and the strictest error-elimination algorithm, handled CDR3 identification, clonotype clustering and error correction. A nonparametric unseen species model using Euler transformation provided a lower-bound estimate of total TCR beta diversity. TCRdb ran its own pipeline on the public reads, namely fastp trimming at Q25 and MiXCR clone calling, and kept in-frame beta chains. Rows are combined by CDR3 protein, so each entry shows the most common genes and DNA. TCRdb, not the original authors, processed these V and J calls. Within this sample are about 630,000 distinct CDR3 sequences, with 20% to 25% of them counted one time only. Of the sample, roughly 3.6% is held by the ten largest clones.

Material for sequencing was blood. This TCR was recovered from a man aged 65-85 years in good health. The sequence is built from TRBV7-9 and TRBJ2-3, with a weak D call of TRBD2 (5 bases match). The CDR3 here reads CASSSLAAESTDTQYF. The DNA sequence is given as TGTGCCAGCAGTTCCCTGGCAGCGGAAAGCACAGATACGCAGTATTTT.